These 17 T cell receptor beta chains originate from one sample sequenced in a study of blood T cell repertoires in COVID-19. Profiling relied on immunoSEQ multiplex PCR, and the TCRdb table lists in-frame clones only, not all of them. The sample has 95,000 to 110,000 clones, around four fifths seen once. Sequenced material: peripheral blood. The source is a man between 60 and 70 years old with acute or convalescent COVID-19.

V usage is TRBV6-5 and J usage is TRBJ1-2; TRBD1 matches at 7 bases. This CDR3 has 15 amino acids. Trimming took 0 bases from V and 2 from J; bases not matched to a gene: 3. The germline CDR1 and CDR2 sequences are MNHEY and SVGAGI. CDR3 DNA: TGTGCCAGCAGTTACTCCGGACAGGCAAACTATGGCTACACCTTC. Translated: CASSYSGQANYGYTF.

This chain joins TRBV5-5 and TRBJ1-6, with 9 bases matching TRBD1. The V gene's germline CDR1 is SGHKS and CDR2 YYEKEE (reference sequence). The V and J ends lost 3 bases and 5 bases, in that order; junction bases with no gene match: 9. The CDR3 spans 17 residues. The CDR3 DNA reads TGTGCCAGCAGCTCAATGGACAGGGGAGAAAATAATTCACCCCTCCACTTT. Translation: CASSSMDRGENNSPLHF. The full variable domain, rest sourced from reference TRBV5-5 and TRBJ1-6, is DAGVTQSPTHLIKTRGQQVTLRCSPISGHKSVSWYQQVLGQGPQFIFQYYEKEERGRGNFPDRFSARQFPNYSSELNVNALLLGDSALYLCASSSMDRGENNSPLHFGNGTRLTVT.

The chain is built from TRBV4-1 and TRBJ2-5; TRBD2 agrees at 8 bases. V shed 0 bases, J shed 5 bases, and the junction held 11 bases outside the gene matches. The CDR3 has 17 residues. Germline lookup yields CDR1 MGHRA and CDR2 YSYEKL. CDR3 loop: CASSQDPRSAGEETQYF. In DNA form, the CDR3 reads TGCGCCAGCAGCCAAGACCCCAGGTCAGCGGGGGAGGAGACCCAGTACTTC.

The chain uses TRBV6-2 or TRBV6-3 and TRBJ2-3; TRBD1 is a possible D gene (5 bases). Trimming pared 6 bases from V and 3 bases from J, leaving 10 bases between. Germline CDR1 and CDR2: MNHEY and SVGEGT. The CDR3 has 13 amino acids. DNA for the CDR3: TGTGCCAGCAGCTTGACAGATACAGATACGCAGTATTTT. Translated: CASSLTDTDTQYF.

This chain joins TRBV4-3 and TRBJ1-4; unclear D gene. Deletions cut 0 bases from V and 0 bases from J, with 5 bases between. Germline V gives CDR1 LGHNA, CDR2 YSLEER. The CDR3 sequence is 15 residues long. CDR3 amino acids: CASSQDSTTNEKLFF. In DNA, the CDR3 is TGCGCCAGCAGCCAAGATAGCACAACTAATGAAAAACTGTTTTTT.

The chain uses TRBV19 and TRBJ2-1; 7 bases are a match to TRBD1. V shed 1 base, J shed 4 bases, and the junction held 4 bases outside the gene matches. There are 15 residues in the CDR3. Germline CDR1 reads LNHDA; CDR2 reads SQIVND (reference sequence). The CDR3 sequence: CASSIGTGAYNEQFF. For the CDR3, the DNA is TGTGCCAGTAGTATAGGTACAGGGGCATACAATGAGCAGTTCTTC.

This chain joins TRBV6-6 and TRBJ2-5; 12 positions agree with TRBD2. With 5 bases clipped from V and 4 bases from J, the junction kept 14 bases outside the gene matches. The CDR3 extends over 18 amino acids. Per the germline V gene, CDR1 is MNHNY and CDR2 is SVGAGI (reference sequence). The CDR3 DNA sequence: TGTGCCAGCAGTCCAGGACTAGCGGGAAGGTTTGGGGGAGAGACCCAGTACTTC. Encoded protein: CASSPGLAGRFGGETQYF.

This clone was found many times. V and J are TRBV24-1 and TRBJ2-1, with D possibly being TRBD2 (5 bases). Looked up from germline, CDR1 is KGHDR and CDR2 is SFDVKD. The CDR3 runs to 13 residues. Trimming stripped 2 bases from V and 9 bases from J, with 10 bases between. In DNA, the CDR3 is TGTGCCACCAGTGATTCACCCGGACTTGAGCAGTTCTTC. Encoded protein: CATSDSPGLEQFF.

This clone was observed a few times. V usage is TRBV19 and J usage is TRBJ1-5; D is undetermined. Trimming shortened V by 8 bases and J by 3 bases, and 8 bases separated the two germline ends. The V gene's germline CDR1 is LNHDA and CDR2 SQIVND (reference sequence). CDR3 length: 12 amino acids. This chain's CDR3 is CASSAYNQPQHF. The CDR3 DNA reads TGTGCCAGTTCTGCGTACAATCAGCCCCAGCATTTT.

The chain employs TRBV6-2 or TRBV6-3 and TRBJ2-2; no reliable D call. This CDR3 has 15 residues. CDR1 and CDR2 (germline): MNHEY, SVGEGT. Between the trimmed V and J ends, which lost 5 bases and 1 base, there was a span of 11 bases. CDR3 nucleotides: TGTGCCAGCAGTGTAATCCTAGGGAACACCGGGGAGCTGTTTTTT. It is translated as CASSVILGNTGELFF.

V gene TRBV12-3 or TRBV12-4 combines with J gene TRBJ2-1, with D hard to call. This CDR3 spans 13 amino acids. Trimming stripped 6 bases from V and 6 bases from J, with 12 bases between. The CDR3 spells CASSLPRGNEQFF. In DNA, the CDR3 is TGTGCCAGCAGCCTCCCCAGAGGCAATGAGCAGTTCTTC.

The CDR3 DNA follows: TGTGCCAGCAACACAGGGGGCGTAATTGGGACTAATGAAAAACTGTTTTTT. It translates to CASNTGGVIGTNEKLFF. The chain joins TRBV28 to TRBJ1-4; 9 positions match TRBD1. In germline, CDR1 is MDHEN, CDR2 SYDVKM. J lost 2 bases, V lost 7 bases, and 11 bases had no gene match. The CDR3 sequence is 17 residues long.

The chain joins TRBV19 to TRBJ2-5; TRBD2 might be the D (5 bases). V lost 6 bases to trimming and J lost 1 base, with 9 bases between them. The CDR3 extends over 13 amino acids. Looked up from germline, CDR1 is LNHDA and CDR2 is SQIVND (reference sequence). CDR3 in amino acids: CASRARGQETQYF. CDR3 DNA sequence: TGTGCCAGTAGAGCTCGGGGCCAAGAGACCCAGTACTTC.

There are a few counts of this clone. The genes are TRBV19 and TRBJ2-3; TRBD2 agrees at 9 bases. Germline V lookup: CDR1 LNHDA, CDR2 SQIVND (reference sequence). V lost 5 bases and J lost 1; bases outside the gene matches: 7. CDR3 length: 16 residues. CDR3 DNA sequence: TGTGCCAGTAGTGTCTTTGCGGGAGGGGGCACAGATACGCAGTATTTT. It translates to CASSVFAGGGTDTQYF.

The J gene is TRBJ1-5, the V gene TRBV7-2; D possibly corresponds to TRBD1 (5 bases). The CDR3 has 14 residues. Trimming removed 3 bases at V and 4 bases at J, with 10 bases between. Germline V gene lookup returns CDR1 SGHTA and CDR2 FQGNSA. The chain's CDR3 is CASSFPGGNQPQHF. Written as DNA, the CDR3 is TGTGCCAGCAGCTTTCCGGGGGGAAATCAGCCCCAGCATTTT.

Judged by abundance, this clone is medium-sized (0.01 to 0.1%). V and J are TRBV19 and TRBJ2-7; 8 nucleotides align to TRBD1. CDR3 length: 15 amino acids. Germline V lookup: CDR1 LNHDA, CDR2 SQIVND (reference sequence). The trim removed 2 bases at V and 5 bases at J, leaving 8 bases unmatched. The CDR3 is CASSIRAGGKDEQYF. The CDR3 nucleotides are TGTGCCAGTAGTATAAGGGCAGGGGGCAAAGACGAGCAGTACTTC.

The V and J genes are TRBV7-9 and TRBJ1-1, with 9 bases lining up with TRBD1. This CDR3 spans 15 amino acids. Germline V gene lookup returns CDR1 SEHNR and CDR2 FQNEAQ (reference sequence). J lost 1 base, V lost 7 bases, and 7 bases had no gene match. CDR3 sequence (DNA): TGTGCCAGCATCCTCTTGACAGGGGGGAACACTGAAGCTTTCTTT. Its protein is CASILLTGGNTEAFF.